This T cell receptor beta chain is from a study of T cell repertoires in cytomegalovirus infection. As for the study in general: TCR beta signatures that were public indicated CMV infection and matching HLA type. General study points: Predominance within the ex vivo response was attributable to HLA-C-restricted CMV-specific TCR beta clonotypes. Cumulative frequency (of public TCR beta family members) identified carriers of CMV plus the relevant HLA.

Trimming shortened V by 5 bases and J by 2 bases, and 13 bases separated the two germline ends. CDR1 SNHLY and CDR2 FYNNEI come from the germline V gene. The CDR3 contains 14 residues. TCRdb independently ran MiXCR on the reads; one entry per CDR3 protein. The data show about 260,000 distinct CDR3 sequences, with roughly 15% seen just once and about 8.7% held by the top ten. Concerning this clonotype: Its antigen is currently unknown.

The chain uses TRBV2 and TRBJ2-7; D is undetermined. The TCR originated in a human donor in good health (CMV status not recorded). Some clones in this sample may be carry-over from other donors' samples. Sequencing used PBMCs. As DNA, the CDR3 is TGTGCCAGCAGTCTTGGGCTGTCGACCTACGAGCAGTACTTC. Protein: CASSLGLSTYEQYF.